The source of this T cell receptor (beta chain) is a study of T-cell memory formation after mild COVID-19. Looking at the study overall: Across donors, TCR clusters were largely donor specific.

V was clipped by 9 bases and J by 6 bases; unmatched bases: 9. CDR1 is SGHRS, CDR2 YFSETQ, per germline. This CDR3 comprises 13 residues. This clonotype was found a few times. In TCRdb, the 5' RACE reads were re-called with MiXCR into one record per CDR3 protein. The repertoire holds some 320,000 distinct CDR3 sequences, with roughly 15% as singletons. V gene TRBV5-1 combines with J gene TRBJ2-1; the match to TRBD1 covers 7 bases. This TCR derives from a man aged 18 to 35 who had mild COVID-19 (a few samples of this study predate the infection). Cell type and time point are not known. What was sequenced was PBMCs or a T cell subset sorted from them (not recorded which). The CDR3 region is CATARTGANEQFF. The CDR3 nucleotides are TGCGCCACCGCCCGGACAGGCGCCAATGAGCAGTTCTTC.